Detailed here is one TCR beta chain. Its antigen has not been determined. Base quality data are lacking; no much larger clone is found one base away. The CDR3 regions of human TCRbeta chains were analyzed by immunosequencing. In the paper's pipeline: Repertoire TCRs were matched against a reference library of SARS-CoV-2-specific TCRs generated with the MIRA antigen-specificity platform. Breadth was defined as the fraction of unique TCRs that were SARS-CoV-2-associated. Depth was defined as the fraction of total T cells that were SARS-CoV-2-associated. Using the MIRA data, each spike-specific TCR was assigned both to the spike region to which the TCR was reactive and to a CD4 or CD8 class. Log10-transformed breadth and depth values were compared by one-way ANOVA with Sidak's multiple comparisons tests. Held by TCRdb, this immuneACCESS table contains in-frame sequences only and omits some clones. Under half of the omission traces to an unresolved V gene where checked; the cause of the rest is unknown. D and trimming were read from the DNA, whereas the V and J calls and clone size are those reported in that table. The sample contains some 86,000 clones, less than 95% of them found a single time. The ten largest account for 5.4% of the sample.

This entry comes from a study of T cell responses to AZD1222 COVID-19 vaccine (dated by TCRdb to the early 2020s). A note on the overall study: TCR sequencing was performed for over 230 trial participants, of whom 207 were given two doses of AZD1222 and roughly 25 were given two doses of MenACWY control vaccine. Enrollment into the trials was organized by age into subgroups of 18-55, 56-69 and 70-plus years, and those subgroups contained approximately 160, 26 and 62 TCR-sequenced participants, respectively. Overall results and qualifications from the work: Conclusions about previously exposed vaccinees are limited, since just a handful of AZD1222 recipients were seropositive for SARS-CoV-2 at baseline. Reportedly, almost half of the unique spike-specific TCRs recognized epitopes lying outside the regions that are mutated in the B.1.351 and B.1.1.7 variants. Vaccine-associated CD4 TCRs spanned the whole spike protein, with dominant responses in regions 160-218 and 743-854. The 56-69-year group was small, and its depth increase did not reach significance, likely because of low power. Spike-specific TCR breadth and depth rose significantly after two AZD1222 doses compared with day 0 and with MenACWY recipients. Most participants were white British and females outnumbered males, and the authors suggested that clonal diversity may have been underestimated. Because no day 14 peak-response samples were available, repertoires were characterized only after the peak T cell response.

The germline V gene provides CDR1 MDHEN and CDR2 SYDVKM. Trimmed from V: 3 bases; trimmed from J: 1 base; junction bases lacking a gene match: 9. The CDR3 contains 17 residues, cysteine and phenylalanine counted. The DNA shown is the 51-base CDR3, in frame from base 1. Interpreted using the paper, the time point label stands for: about 28 days (+/-7) after the second vaccine dose. AZD1222 recipients with second doses at about 4 weeks or about 12 weeks were pooled, because spike-specific TCR depth and breadth did not differ between schedules. Vaccinee samples were obtained from the UK trials COV001 and COV002, which included a single-blind randomized controlled phase 2/3 trial of AZD1222 (ChAdOx1 nCoV-19) in healthy adults. Trial participant PBMC samples were collected at day 0 and day 28 after the second dose for TCRbeta chain sequencing.

This clonotype was obtained from an adult who received the AZD1222 COVID-19 vaccine. This material consisted of peripheral blood, taken 28 days after the second AZD1222 dose. This chain is built from TRBV28 and TRBJ1-1, and 9 junctional nucleotides match TRBD1. The nucleotides are TGTGCCAGCAGTTTCATAGGACAGGGGTTTCAGAACACTGAAGCTTTCTTT. Its protein is CASSFIGQGFQNTEAFF.